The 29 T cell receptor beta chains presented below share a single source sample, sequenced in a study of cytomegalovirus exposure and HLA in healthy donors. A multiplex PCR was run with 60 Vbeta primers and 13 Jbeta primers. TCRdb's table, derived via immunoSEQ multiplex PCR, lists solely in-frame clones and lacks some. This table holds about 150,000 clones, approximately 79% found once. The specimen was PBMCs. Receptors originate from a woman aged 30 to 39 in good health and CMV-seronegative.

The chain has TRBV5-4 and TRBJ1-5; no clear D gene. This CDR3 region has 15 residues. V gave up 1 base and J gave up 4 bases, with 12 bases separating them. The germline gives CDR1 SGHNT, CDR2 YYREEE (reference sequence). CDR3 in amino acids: CASSLFERVNQPQHF. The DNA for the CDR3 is TGTGCCAGCAGCTTGTTCGAGAGGGTTAATCAGCCCCAGCATTTT.

As DNA, the CDR3 is TGTGCCAGCAGCACCTCCGGGACAGGTGAGGGGACCCTCCACTTT. This codes for CASSTSGTGEGTLHF. The chain has TRBV9 and TRBJ1-6, with 8 positions matching TRBD1. V lost 4 bases to trimming and J lost 14 bases; unmatched junction nucleotides: 14. The CDR3 has 15 residues. Germline V gives CDR1 SGDLS, CDR2 YYNGEE. Supplemented by reference TRBV9 and TRBJ1-6, the full variable domain reads DSGVTQTPKHLITATGQRVTLRCSPRSGDLSVYWYQQSLDQGLQFLIQYYNGEERAKGNILERFSAQQFPDLHSELNLSSLELGDSALYFCASSTSGTGEGTLHFGNGTRLTVT.

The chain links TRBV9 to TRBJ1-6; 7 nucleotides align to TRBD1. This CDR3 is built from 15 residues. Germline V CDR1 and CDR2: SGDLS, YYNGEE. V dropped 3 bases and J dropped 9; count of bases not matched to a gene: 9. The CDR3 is CASSAVAGGTSPLHF. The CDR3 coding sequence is TGTGCCAGCAGCGCCGTGGCAGGGGGTACTTCACCCCTCCACTTT.

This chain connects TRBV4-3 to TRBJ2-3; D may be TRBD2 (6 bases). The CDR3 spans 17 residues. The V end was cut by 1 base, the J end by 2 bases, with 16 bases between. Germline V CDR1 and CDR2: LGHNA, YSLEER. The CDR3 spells CASSQGRGPEYTDTQYF. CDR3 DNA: TGCGCCAGCAGCCAAGGGCGGGGACCTGAGTACACAGATACGCAGTATTTT.

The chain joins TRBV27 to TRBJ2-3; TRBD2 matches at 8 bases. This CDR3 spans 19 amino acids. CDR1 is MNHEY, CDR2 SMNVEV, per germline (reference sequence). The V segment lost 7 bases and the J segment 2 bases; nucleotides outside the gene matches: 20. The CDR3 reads CASTSWGAGAAHTTDTQYF. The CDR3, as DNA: TGTGCCAGCACCTCATGGGGAGCGGGGGCCGCTCACACCACAGATACGCAGTATTTT.

CDR3 nucleotide sequence: TGTGCCAGCAGCACACGGGACAGGGGGCTTGAGACCCAGTACTTC. Protein: CASSTRDRGLETQYF. The V and J genes are TRBV5-4 and TRBJ2-5; 12 nucleotides agree with TRBD1. The CDR3 consists of 15 residues. Germline V gene lookup returns CDR1 SGHNT and CDR2 YYREEE (reference sequence). The trim removed 4 bases at V and 5 bases at J, leaving 6 bases unmatched.

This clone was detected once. In DNA, the CDR3 is TGTGCCAGCAGCTACGACAGGGGAGCCGACGAGCAGTACTTC. It translates to CASSYDRGADEQYF. The chain recombines TRBV11-2 with TRBJ2-7, with TRBD1 matching 8 bases. The CDR3 totals 14 residues. Trimming took 4 bases from V and 5 from J; bases not matched to a gene: 7. Germline CDR1 and CDR2: SGHAT and FQNNGV. The full variable domain, its missing parts supplied by reference TRBV11-2 and TRBJ2-7, is EAGVAQSPRYKIIEKRQSVAFWCNPISGHATLYWYQQILGQGPKLLIQFQNNGVVDDSQLPKDRFSAERLKGVDSTLKIQPAKLEDSAVYLCASSYDRGADEQYFGPGTRLTVT.

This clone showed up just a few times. In DNA, the CDR3 is TGCGCCAGCAGTGAGACGTCGCGTGGTGAGCAGTTCTTC. It codes for CASSETSRGEQFF. V gene TRBV10-2 combines with J gene TRBJ2-1; D gene unclear. The CDR3 is 13 residues long. Trimming shortened V by 2 bases and J by 9 bases, and 11 bases separated the two germline ends. Germline assignment: CDR1 WSHSY and CDR2 SAAADI.

CDR3 nucleotide sequence: TGTGCCAGCTCATCCCAGGGACAGGGCGAAACTGAAGCTTTCTTT. It encodes CASSSQGQGETEAFF. The chain joins TRBV18 to TRBJ1-1; 9 bases are a match to TRBD1. The V gene's germline CDR1 is KGHSH and CDR2 LQKENI. After removal of 5 bases from V and 5 bases from J, the junction contained 9 bases not matched to a gene. This CDR3 has 15 amino acids. Drawing the rest from reference TRBV18 and TRBJ1-1, the complete variable domain is NAGVMQNPRHLVRRRGQEARLRCSPMKGHSHVYWYRQLPEEGLKFMVYLQKENIIDESGMPKERFSAEFPKEGPSILRIQQVVRGDSAAYFCASSSQGQGETEAFFGQGTRLTVV.

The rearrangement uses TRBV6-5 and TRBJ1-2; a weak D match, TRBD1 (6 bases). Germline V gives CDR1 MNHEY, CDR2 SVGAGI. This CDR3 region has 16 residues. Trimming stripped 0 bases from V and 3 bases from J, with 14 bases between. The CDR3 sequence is CASSYSTGLVDYGYTF. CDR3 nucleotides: TGTGCCAGCAGTTACTCAACAGGGCTCGTAGACTATGGCTACACCTTC.

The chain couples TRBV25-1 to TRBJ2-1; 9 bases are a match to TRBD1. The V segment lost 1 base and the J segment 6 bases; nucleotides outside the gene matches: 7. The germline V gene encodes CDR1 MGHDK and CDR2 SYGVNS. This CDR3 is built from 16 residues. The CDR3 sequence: CASSEWAGTGFNEQFF. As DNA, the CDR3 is TGTGCCAGCAGTGAATGGGCCGGGACAGGGTTCAATGAGCAGTTCTTC.

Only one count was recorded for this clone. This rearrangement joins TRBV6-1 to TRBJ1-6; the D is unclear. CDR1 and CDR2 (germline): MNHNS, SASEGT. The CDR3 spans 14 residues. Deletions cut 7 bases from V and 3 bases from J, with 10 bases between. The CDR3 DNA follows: TGTGCCAGCAAAGAGGGCAGCTATAATTCACCCCTCCACTTT. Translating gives CASKEGSYNSPLHF.

The DNA of the CDR3 is TGTGCCAGCAGTCCCCTCCAGGGAAGAACGTACAATGAGCAGTTCTTC. Protein sequence: CASSPLQGRTYNEQFF. This chain connects TRBV27 to TRBJ2-1; a weak D match, TRBD1 (5 bases). Trimming left V 5 bases short and J 4 bases short, with 18 bases between. The V gene's germline CDR1 is MNHEY and CDR2 SMNVEV (reference sequence). This CDR3 has 16 residues.

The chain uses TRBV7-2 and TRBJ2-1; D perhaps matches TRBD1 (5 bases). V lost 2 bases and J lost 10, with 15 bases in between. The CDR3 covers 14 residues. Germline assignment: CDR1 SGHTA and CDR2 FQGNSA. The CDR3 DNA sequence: TGTGCCAGCAGCTTACAGGGCGCCCTCGGGGAGCAGTTCTTC. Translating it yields CASSLQGALGEQFF.

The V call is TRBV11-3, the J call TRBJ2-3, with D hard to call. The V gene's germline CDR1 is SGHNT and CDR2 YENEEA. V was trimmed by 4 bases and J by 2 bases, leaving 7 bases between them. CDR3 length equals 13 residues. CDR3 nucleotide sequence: TGTGCCAGCAGCTCCTCTTACACAGATACGCAGTATTTT. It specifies CASSSSYTDTQYF. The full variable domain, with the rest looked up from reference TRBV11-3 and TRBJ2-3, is EAGVVQSPRYKIIEKKQPVAFWCNPISGHNTLYWYLQNLGQGPELLIRYENEEAVDDSQLPKDRFSAERLKGVDSTLKIQPAELGDSAVYLCASSSSYTDTQYFGPGTRLTVL.

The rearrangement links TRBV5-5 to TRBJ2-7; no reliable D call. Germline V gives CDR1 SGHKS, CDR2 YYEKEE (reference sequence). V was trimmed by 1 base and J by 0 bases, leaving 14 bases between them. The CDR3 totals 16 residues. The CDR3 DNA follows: TGTGCCAGCAGCTTGAGTCCTATCGGGTTCTCCTACGAGCAGTACTTC. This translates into CASSLSPIGFSYEQYF. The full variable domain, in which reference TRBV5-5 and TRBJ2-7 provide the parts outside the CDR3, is DAGVTQSPTHLIKTRGQQVTLRCSPISGHKSVSWYQQVLGQGPQFIFQYYEKEERGRGNFPDRFSARQFPNYSSELNVNALLLGDSALYLCASSLSPIGFSYEQYFGPGTRLTVT.

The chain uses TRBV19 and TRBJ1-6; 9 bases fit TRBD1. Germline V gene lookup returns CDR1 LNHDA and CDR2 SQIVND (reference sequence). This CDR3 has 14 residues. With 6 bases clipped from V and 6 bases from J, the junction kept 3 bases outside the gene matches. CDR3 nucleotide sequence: TGTGCCAGTAGGTCGGGACAGGGTAATTCACCCCTCCACTTT. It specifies CASRSGQGNSPLHF. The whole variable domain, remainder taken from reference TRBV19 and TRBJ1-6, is DGGITQSPKYLFRKEGQNVTLSCEQNLNHDAMYWYRQDPGQGLRLIYYSQIVNDFQKGDIAEGYSVSREKKESFPLTVTSAQKNPTAFYLCASRSGQGNSPLHFGNGTRLTVT.

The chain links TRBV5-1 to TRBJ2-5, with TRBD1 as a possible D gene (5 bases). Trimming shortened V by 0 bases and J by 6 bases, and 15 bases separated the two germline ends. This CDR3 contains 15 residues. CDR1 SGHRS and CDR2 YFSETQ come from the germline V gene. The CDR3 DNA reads TGCGCCAGCAGCTTGGATCCAGGGAACGCGAAGACCCAGTACTTC. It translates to CASSLDPGNAKTQYF. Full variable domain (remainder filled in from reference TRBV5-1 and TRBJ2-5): KAGVTQTPRYLIKTRGQQVTLSCSPISGHRSVSWYQQTPGQGLQFLFEYFSETQRNKGNFPGRFSGRQFSNSRSEMNVSTLELGDSALYLCASSLDPGNAKTQYFGPGTRLLVL.

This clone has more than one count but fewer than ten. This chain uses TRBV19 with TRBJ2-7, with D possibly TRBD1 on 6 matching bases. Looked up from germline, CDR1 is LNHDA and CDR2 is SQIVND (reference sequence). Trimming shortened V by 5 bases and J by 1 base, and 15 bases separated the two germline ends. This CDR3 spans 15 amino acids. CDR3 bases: TGTGCCAGTAGTCGCTCTCGGGACAAATCCTACGAGCAGTACTTC. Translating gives CASSRSRDKSYEQYF.

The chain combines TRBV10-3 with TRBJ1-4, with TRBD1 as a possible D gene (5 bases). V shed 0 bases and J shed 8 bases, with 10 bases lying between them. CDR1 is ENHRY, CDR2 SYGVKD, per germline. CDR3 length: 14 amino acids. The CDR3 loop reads CAISESGAGEKLFF. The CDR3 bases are TGTGCCATCAGTGAGTCTGGGGCAGGGGAAAAACTGTTTTTT.

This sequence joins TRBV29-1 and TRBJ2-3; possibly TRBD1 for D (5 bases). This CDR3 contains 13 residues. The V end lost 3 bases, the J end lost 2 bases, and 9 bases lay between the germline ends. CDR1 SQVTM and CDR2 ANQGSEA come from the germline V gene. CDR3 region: CSVEDGHTDTQYF. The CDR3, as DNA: TGCAGCGTTGAGGATGGACACACAGATACGCAGTATTTT.

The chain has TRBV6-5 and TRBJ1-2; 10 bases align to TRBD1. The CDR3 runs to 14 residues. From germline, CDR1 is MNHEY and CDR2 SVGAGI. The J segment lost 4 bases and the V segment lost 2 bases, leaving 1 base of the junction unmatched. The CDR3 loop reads CASSYRDRGYGYTF. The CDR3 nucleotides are TGTGCCAGCAGTTACAGGGACAGGGGCTATGGCTACACCTTC.

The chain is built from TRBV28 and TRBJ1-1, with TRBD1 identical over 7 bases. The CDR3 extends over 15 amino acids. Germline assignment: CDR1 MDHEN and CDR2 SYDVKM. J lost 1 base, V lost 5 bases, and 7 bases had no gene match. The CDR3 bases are TGTGCCAGCAGTACGTACAGGGGAGGGAACACTGAAGCTTTCTTT. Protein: CASSTYRGGNTEAFF.

The CDR3 nucleotides read TGTGCCAGCTCACCACCGGGAAGGGGCAACGAGCAGTACTTC. Protein sequence: CASSPPGRGNEQYF. V usage is TRBV18 and J usage is TRBJ2-7, with a possible D match to TRBD1 (5 bases). The germline gives CDR1 KGHSH, CDR2 LQKENI. V lost 0 bases, J lost 5 bases, and 11 bases lay in between. The CDR3 consists of 14 residues. Full variable domain (outside the CDR3, taken from reference TRBV18 and TRBJ2-7): NAGVMQNPRHLVRRRGQEARLRCSPMKGHSHVYWYRQLPEEGLKFMVYLQKENIIDESGMPKERFSAEFPKEGPSILRIQQVVRGDSAAYFCASSPPGRGNEQYFGPGTRLTVT.

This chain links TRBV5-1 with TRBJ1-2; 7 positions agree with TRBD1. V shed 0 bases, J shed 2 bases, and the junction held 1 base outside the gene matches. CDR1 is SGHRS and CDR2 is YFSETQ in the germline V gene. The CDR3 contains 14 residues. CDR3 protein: CASSLVTGNYGYTF. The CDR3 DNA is TGCGCCAGCAGCTTGGTGACAGGGAACTATGGCTACACCTTC.

The CDR3 sequence is CSVFLDTSYGYTF. In DNA form, the CDR3 reads TGCAGCGTTTTTTTGGACACCTCGTATGGCTACACCTTC. J is TRBJ1-2 and V is TRBV29-1; possibly TRBD1 for D (5 bases). The CDR3 contains 13 residues. CDR1 and CDR2 (germline): SQVTM, ANQGSEA. V was clipped by 5 bases and J by 5 bases, with 15 bases between them.

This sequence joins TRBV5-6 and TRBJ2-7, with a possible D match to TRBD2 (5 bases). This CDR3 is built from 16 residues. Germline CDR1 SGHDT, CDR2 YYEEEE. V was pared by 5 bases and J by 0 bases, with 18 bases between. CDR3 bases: TGTGCCAGCAGAATCCTTTTTCGGGAAAGCTCCTACGAGCAGTACTTC. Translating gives CASRILFRESSYEQYF.

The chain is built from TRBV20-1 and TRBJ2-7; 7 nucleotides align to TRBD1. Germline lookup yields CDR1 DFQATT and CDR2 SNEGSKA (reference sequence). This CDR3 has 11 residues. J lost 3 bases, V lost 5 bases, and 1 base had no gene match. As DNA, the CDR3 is TGCAGTGCTGGGACAGACTACGAGCAGTACTTC. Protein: CSAGTDYEQYF.

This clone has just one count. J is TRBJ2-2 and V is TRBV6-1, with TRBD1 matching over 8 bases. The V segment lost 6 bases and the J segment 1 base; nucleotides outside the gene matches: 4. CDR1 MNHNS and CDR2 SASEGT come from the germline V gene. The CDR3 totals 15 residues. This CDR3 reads CASRSGQGNTGELFF. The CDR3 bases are TGTGCCAGCAGATCTGGACAGGGGAACACCGGGGAGCTGTTTTTT.